Listed below are T cell receptor beta chains from one sample, sequenced in a study of blood T cell repertoires in COVID-19. Sequencing used immunoSEQ multiplex PCR; TCRdb keeps in-frame clones, though not all of them. The sample consists of over 200,000 clones, roughly nine tenths of them appearing once. Sequenced material: peripheral blood. These receptors were collected from a man aged 30 to 45 with acute or convalescent COVID-19. CDR3s leave out the opening cysteine and the closing phenylalanine or tryptophan. Each record gives: clone size, V gene, CDR3 protein. Not all rows give a size; the values are once, few, many and, for expanded clones, a class.

-,TRBV6-5,ASSRTGNNQPQH
-,TRBV29-1,SEGTGKETQY
-,TRBV5-1,ASSQVGQGLDEQF
-,TRBV9,ASSVSSGGWDNEQF
-,TRBV19,ASSPDRGANYGYT
-,TRBV11-2,ASSLVMETQY
-,TRBV19,ASSIGQERAEAF
-,TRBV5-1,ASSFSGGSYNEQF
-,TRBV3-1/TRBV3-2,ASSLANSPLH
-,TRBV28,ASSSGTGNEKLF
once,TRBV28,ASSLGGVAGAPTYEQY
-,TRBV5-1,ASSRSGQGTTDTQY
once,TRBV6-5,ASKMITVDTQY
few,TRBV3-1/TRBV3-2,ASSTGLFLSNGYT
-,TRBV7-3,ASSPYITDTQY
-,TRBV29-1,SFLAGGSADTQY
-,TRBV5-1,ASSSSQTVSNIYGYT
-,TRBV19,ASSIGRGSTEAF
-,TRBV28,ASSSFLRGGGNQPQH
-,TRBV6-1,ASSDWGQYEQY
once,TRBV10-2,ASQGQGLSGNTIY
-,TRBV30,AWSVGGAGNTIY
-,TRBV28,ASRELAALYEQY
-,TRBV19,ASSIDNQGRNSPLH
once,TRBV3-1/TRBV3-2,ASSQRREKAEQY
-,TRBV7-3,ASSLNPRASPRDTQY
-,TRBV5-1,ASSAGSGRTNEKLF
few,TRBV6-5,ASSYLNEQF
-,TRBV28,ASGPRRYT
-,TRBV27,ASSIRFASGGPRETQY
few,TRBV19,ASRGLAQTGELF
-,TRBV5-4,ASSLGPGRGTGELF
-,TRBV28,ASSPQDSYNSPLH
-,TRBV19,ASSEDGQTAANSPLH
-,TRBV6-5,ASTMGASGANVLT
-,TRBV27,ASTIPGQGTDTQY
-,TRBV5-1,ASSGQSNSPLH
-,TRBV28,TTYSGGAPYEQY
-,TRBV5-1,ASSLLSSGSSNEQF
-,TRBV6-6,ASSFGQGARNEAF
-,TRBV30,AWSQNTGETQY
-,TRBV12-5,ASGFSLTGLPEAF
-,TRBV19,ASSPATGGPPYEQY
-,TRBV12-5,ASGLGSTGNQPQH
few,TRBV25-1,ASSWSSYNSPLH
-,TRBV6-6,ASSLGQVYTEAF
-,TRBV6-5,ASSYSWENGYT
-,TRBV5-1,ASSFATGLTYNEQF
-,TRBV6-6,ASSPMGGTAYGYT
-,TRBV27,ASALGPGELF
-,TRBV28,ASIPLGQGASEQY
-,TRBV14,ASSQDIYSPLH
-,TRBV12-3/TRBV12-4,ASSPDTYTEAF
-,TRBV28,ASSPPQTGGYEQY